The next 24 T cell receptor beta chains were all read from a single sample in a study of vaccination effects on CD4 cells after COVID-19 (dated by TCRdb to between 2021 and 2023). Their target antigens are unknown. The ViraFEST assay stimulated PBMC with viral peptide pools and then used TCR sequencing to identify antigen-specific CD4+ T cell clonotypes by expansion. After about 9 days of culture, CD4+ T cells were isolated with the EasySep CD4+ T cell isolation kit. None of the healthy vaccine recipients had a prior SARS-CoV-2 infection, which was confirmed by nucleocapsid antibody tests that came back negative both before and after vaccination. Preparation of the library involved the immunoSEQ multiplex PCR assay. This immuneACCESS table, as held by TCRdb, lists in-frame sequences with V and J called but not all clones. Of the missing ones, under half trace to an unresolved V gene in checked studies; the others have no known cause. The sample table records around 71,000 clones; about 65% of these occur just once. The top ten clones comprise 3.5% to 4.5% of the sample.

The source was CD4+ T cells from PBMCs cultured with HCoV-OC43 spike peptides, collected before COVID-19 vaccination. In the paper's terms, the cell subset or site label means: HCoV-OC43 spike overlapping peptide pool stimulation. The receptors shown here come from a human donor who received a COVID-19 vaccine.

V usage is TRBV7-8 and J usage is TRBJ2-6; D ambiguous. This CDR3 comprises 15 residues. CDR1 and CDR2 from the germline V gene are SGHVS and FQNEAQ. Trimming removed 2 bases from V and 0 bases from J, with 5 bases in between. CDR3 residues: CASSLRSSGANVLTF. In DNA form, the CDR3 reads TGTGCCAGCAGCTTAAGAAGCTCTGGGGCCAACGTCCTGACTTTC. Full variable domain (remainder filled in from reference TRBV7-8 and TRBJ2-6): GAGVSQSPRYKVAKRGQDVALRCDPISGHVSLFWYQQALGQGPEFLTYFQNEAQLDKSGLPSDRFFAERPEGSVSTLKIQRTQQEDSAVYLCASSLRSSGANVLTFGAGSRLTVL.

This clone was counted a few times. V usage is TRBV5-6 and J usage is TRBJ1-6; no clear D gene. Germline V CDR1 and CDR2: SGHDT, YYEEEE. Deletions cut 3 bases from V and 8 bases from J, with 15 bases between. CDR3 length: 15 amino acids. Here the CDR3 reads CASSSLKDGDSPLHF. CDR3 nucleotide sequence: TGTGCCAGCAGCTCTCTCAAAGACGGAGATTCACCCCTCCACTTT. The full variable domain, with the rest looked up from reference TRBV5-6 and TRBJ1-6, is DAGVTQSPTHLIKTRGQQVTLRCSPKSGHDTVSWYQQALGQGPQFIFQYYEEEERQRGNFPDRFSGHQFPNYSSELNVNALLLGDSALYLCASSSLKDGDSPLHFGNGTRLTVT.

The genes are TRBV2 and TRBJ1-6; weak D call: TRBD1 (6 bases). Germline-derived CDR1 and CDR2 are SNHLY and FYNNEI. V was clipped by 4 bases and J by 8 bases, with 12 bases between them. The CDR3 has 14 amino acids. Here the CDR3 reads CASSGGTWDSPLHF. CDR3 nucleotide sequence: TGTGCCAGCAGTGGGGGGACATGGGATTCACCCCTCCACTTT.

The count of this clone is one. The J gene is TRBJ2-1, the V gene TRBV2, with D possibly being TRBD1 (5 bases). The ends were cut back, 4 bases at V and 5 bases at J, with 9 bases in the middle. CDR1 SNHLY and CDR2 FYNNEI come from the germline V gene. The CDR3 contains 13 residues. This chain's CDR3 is CASSARRDNEQFF. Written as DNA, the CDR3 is TGTGCCAGCAGTGCCCGCAGGGACAATGAGCAGTTCTTC.

Here the CDR3 reads CSASQRGSTGELFF. In DNA form, the CDR3 reads TGCAGTGCTAGTCAGCGGGGCAGCACCGGGGAGCTGTTTTTT. The rearrangement joins TRBV20-1 to TRBJ2-2; 7 nucleotides align to TRBD2. The germline CDR1 and CDR2 sequences are DFQATT and SNEGSKA (reference sequence). V lost 3 bases, J lost 4 bases, and 5 bases stayed unmatched. The CDR3 runs to 14 residues.

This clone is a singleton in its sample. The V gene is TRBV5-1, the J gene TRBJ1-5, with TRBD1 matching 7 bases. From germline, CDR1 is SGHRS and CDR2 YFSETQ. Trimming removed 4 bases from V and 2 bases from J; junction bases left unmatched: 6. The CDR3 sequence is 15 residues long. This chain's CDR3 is CASSPGGVGNQPQHF. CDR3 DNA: TGCGCCAGCAGCCCAGGGGGGGTTGGCAATCAGCCCCAGCATTTT.

For the CDR3, the DNA is TGTGCCAGCAGCAAGTTGGGCACGAGGAAACTGTTTTTT. Its translation is CASSKLGTRKLFF. The chain links TRBV21-1 to TRBJ1-4. TRBV21-1 counts as a pseudogene. The CDR3 is 13 amino acids.

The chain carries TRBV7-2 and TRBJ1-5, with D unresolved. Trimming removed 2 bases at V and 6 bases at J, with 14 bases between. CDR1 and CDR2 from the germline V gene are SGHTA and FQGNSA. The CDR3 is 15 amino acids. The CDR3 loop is CASSLPGGPTQPQHF. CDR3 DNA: TGTGCCAGCAGCTTACCAGGAGGGCCGACTCAGCCCCAGCATTTT.

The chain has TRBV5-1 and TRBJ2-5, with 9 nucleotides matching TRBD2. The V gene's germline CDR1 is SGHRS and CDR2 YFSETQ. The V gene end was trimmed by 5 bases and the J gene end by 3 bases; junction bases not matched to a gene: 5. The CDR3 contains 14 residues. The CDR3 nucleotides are TGCGCCAGCAGTTCAAGCGGGGGGAAAGAGACCCAGTACTTC. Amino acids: CASSSSGGKETQYF.

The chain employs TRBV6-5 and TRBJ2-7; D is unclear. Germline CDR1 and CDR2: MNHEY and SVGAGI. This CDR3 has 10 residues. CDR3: CASREHSRDV. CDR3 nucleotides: TGTGCCAGCAGAGAGCATAGTAGGGACGTC.

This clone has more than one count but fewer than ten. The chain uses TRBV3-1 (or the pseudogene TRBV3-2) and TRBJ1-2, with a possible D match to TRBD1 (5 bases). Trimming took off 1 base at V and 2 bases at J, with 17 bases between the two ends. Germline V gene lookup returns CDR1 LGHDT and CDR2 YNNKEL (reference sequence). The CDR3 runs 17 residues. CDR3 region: CASSQAHENTGNYGYTF. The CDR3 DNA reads TGTGCCAGCAGCCAAGCGCATGAAAACACAGGCAACTATGGCTACACCTTC.

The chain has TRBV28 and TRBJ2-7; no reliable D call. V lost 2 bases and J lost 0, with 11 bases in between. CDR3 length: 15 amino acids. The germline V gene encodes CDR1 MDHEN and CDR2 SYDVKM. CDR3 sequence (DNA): TGTGCCAGCAGTTTAGGCCCCCCCAGCTCCTACGAGCAGTACGTC. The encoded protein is CASSLGPPSSYEQYV.

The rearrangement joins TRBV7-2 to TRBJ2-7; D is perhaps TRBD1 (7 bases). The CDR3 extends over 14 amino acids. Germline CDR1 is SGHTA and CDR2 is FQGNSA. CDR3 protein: CASSLATGSYEQYV. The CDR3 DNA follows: TGTGCCAGCAGCCTAGCGACAGGGTCCTACGAGCAGTACGTC.

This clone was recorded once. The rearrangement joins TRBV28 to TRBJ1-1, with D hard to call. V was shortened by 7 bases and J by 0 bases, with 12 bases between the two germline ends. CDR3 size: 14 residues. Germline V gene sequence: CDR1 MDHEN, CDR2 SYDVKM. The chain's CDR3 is CASTAHGMNTEAFF. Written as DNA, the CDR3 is TGTGCCAGCACCGCACATGGTATGAACACTGAAGCTTTCTTT. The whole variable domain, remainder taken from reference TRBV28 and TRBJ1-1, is DVKVTQSSRYLVKRTGEKVFLECVQDMDHENMFWYRQDPGLGLRLIYFSYDVKMKEKGDIPEGYSVSREKKERFSLILESASTNQTSMYLCASTAHGMNTEAFFGQGTRLTVV.

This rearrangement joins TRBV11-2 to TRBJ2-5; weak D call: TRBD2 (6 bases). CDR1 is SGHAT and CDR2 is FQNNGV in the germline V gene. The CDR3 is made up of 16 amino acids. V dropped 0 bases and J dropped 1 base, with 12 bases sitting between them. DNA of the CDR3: TGTGCCAGCAGCTTAGATTTATCCGGGGGCCAAGAGACCCAGTACTTC. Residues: CASSLDLSGGQETQYF.

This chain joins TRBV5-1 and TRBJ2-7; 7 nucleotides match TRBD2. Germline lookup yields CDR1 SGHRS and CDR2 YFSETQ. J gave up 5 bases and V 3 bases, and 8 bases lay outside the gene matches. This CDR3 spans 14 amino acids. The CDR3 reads CASSSLPGGNEQYV. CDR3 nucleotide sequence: TGCGCCAGCAGCTCTTTACCCGGGGGGAACGAGCAGTACGTC.

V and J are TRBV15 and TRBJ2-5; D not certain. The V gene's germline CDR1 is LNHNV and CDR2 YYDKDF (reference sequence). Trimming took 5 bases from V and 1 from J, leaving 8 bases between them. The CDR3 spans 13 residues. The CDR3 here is CATSVSIQETQYF. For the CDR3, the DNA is TGTGCCACCAGCGTGTCTATCCAAGAGACCCAGTACTTC.

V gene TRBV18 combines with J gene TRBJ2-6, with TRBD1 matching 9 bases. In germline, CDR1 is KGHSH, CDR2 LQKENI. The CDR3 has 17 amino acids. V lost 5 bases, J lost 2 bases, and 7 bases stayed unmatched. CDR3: CASSATGGGAGANVLTF. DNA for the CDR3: TGTGCCAGCTCAGCAACAGGGGGCGGAGCTGGGGCCAACGTCCTGACTTTC.

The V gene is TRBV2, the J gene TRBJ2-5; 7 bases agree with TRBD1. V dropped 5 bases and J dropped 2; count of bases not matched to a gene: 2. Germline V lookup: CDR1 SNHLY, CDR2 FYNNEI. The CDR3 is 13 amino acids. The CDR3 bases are TGTGCCAGCAGTTTGGGACAGCAAGAGACCCAGTACTTC. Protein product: CASSLGQQETQYF.

CDR3 coding DNA: TGCGCCAGCGCGGGCGGGGGGGCTGTCAATGAGCAGTTCTTC. The encoded protein is CASAGGGAVNEQFF. The J gene is TRBJ2-1, the V gene TRBV5-1, with 9 bases matching TRBD2. Germline V gives CDR1 SGHRS, CDR2 YFSETQ. CDR3 length: 14 residues. The V and J ends lost 7 bases and 6 bases, in that order; junction bases with no gene match: 8.

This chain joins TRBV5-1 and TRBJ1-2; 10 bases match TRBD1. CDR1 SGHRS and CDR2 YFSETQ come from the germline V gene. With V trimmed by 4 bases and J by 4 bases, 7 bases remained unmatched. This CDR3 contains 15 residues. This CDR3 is CASSPGQGSGYGYTF. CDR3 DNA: TGCGCCAGCAGCCCGGGACAGGGGAGTGGCTATGGCTACACCTTC.

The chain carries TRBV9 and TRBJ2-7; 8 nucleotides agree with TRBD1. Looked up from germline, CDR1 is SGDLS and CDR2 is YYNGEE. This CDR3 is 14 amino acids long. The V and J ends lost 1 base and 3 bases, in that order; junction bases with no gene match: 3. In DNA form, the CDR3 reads TGTGCCAGCAGCGTAAAGGACAGGGACTACGAGCAGTACGTC. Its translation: CASSVKDRDYEQYV.

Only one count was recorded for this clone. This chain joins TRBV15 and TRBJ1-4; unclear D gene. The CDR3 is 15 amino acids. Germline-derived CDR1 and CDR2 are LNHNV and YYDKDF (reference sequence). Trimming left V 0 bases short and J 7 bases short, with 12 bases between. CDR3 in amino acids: CATSRDGGQSEKLFF. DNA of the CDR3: TGTGCCACCAGCAGAGATGGTGGCCAGAGTGAAAAACTGTTTTTT.

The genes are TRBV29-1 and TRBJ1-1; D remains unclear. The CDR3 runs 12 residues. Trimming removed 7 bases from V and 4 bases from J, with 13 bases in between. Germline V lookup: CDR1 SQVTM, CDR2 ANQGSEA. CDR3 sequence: CSAYPGGTEAFF. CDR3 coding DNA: TGCAGCGCCTACCCCGGCGGCACTGAAGCTTTCTTT.